These 17 T cell receptor beta chains came from one sample sequenced in a study of blood T cell repertoires in COVID-19. The assay was immunoSEQ multiplex PCR, and TCRdb's table has in-frame clones only and misses some. The profile shows some 100,000 clones, more than 70% of them singletons. The sample consisted of peripheral blood. Source of these receptors: a human donor in a cohort sampled during active COVID-19.

The genes are TRBV11-2 and TRBJ2-7; possibly TRBD1 for D (6 bases). The CDR3 has 14 amino acids. V was clipped by 1 base and J by 3 bases, with 10 bases between them. Per the germline V gene, CDR1 is SGHAT and CDR2 is FQNNGV. The CDR3 coding sequence is TGTGCCAGCAGCTTAGTAGGGGGTGACTACGAGCAGTACTTC. Translation gives CASSLVGGDYEQYF.

The CDR3 reads CSVAADSNTGELFF. Here the CDR3 DNA reads TGCAGCGTGGCGGCCGACTCGAACACCGGGGAGCTGTTTTTT. The genes are TRBV29-1 and TRBJ2-2, with unresolved D. CDR1 is SQVTM and CDR2 is ANQGSEA in the germline V gene. V shed 6 bases and J shed 0 bases, with 11 bases lying between them. The CDR3 extends over 14 amino acids.

A few counts support this clone. The rearrangement uses TRBV27 and TRBJ2-1, with 9 bases lining up with TRBD1. CDR3 length: 12 residues. J lost 9 bases, V lost 6 bases, and 3 bases had no gene match. From germline, CDR1 is MNHEY and CDR2 SMNVEV (reference sequence). CDR3 nucleotide sequence: TGTGCCAGCAGAGGACAGGGGTTTGAGCAGTTCTTC. Translating it yields CASRGQGFEQFF.

The rearrangement uses TRBV11-3 and TRBJ2-1; TRBD1 aligns across 11 bases. The CDR3 is 15 residues long. Germline V gene lookup returns CDR1 SGHNT and CDR2 YENEEA. The junction had 7 bases not matched to a gene; V was cut back by 5 bases and J by 7 bases. The CDR3 loop is CASSPRTGGENEQFF. As DNA, the CDR3 is TGTGCCAGCAGCCCTAGGACAGGGGGCGAAAATGAGCAGTTCTTC. The complete variable domain, with remaining parts taken from reference TRBV11-3 and TRBJ2-1, reads EAGVVQSPRYKIIEKKQPVAFWCNPISGHNTLYWYLQNLGQGPELLIRYENEEAVDDSQLPKDRFSAERLKGVDSTLKIQPAELGDSAVYLCASSPRTGGENEQFFGPGTRLTVL.

The chain combines TRBV4-3 with TRBJ2-7; 13 nucleotides match TRBD2. Trimming cost V 4 bases and J 2 bases; bases outside gene matches: 2. The CDR3 is 15 amino acids. In germline, CDR1 is LGHNA, CDR2 YSLEER. The CDR3 region is CASSPGTSGTYEQYF. The CDR3 nucleotides are TGCGCCAGCAGCCCCGGGACTAGCGGGACCTACGAGCAGTACTTC.

This clone was detected only once. The rearrangement uses TRBV4-1 and TRBJ2-3; perhaps TRBD1 as D (6 bases). V was trimmed by 3 bases and J by 0 bases, leaving 10 bases between them. This CDR3 is built from 15 residues. Germline V lookup: CDR1 MGHRA, CDR2 YSYEKL. For the CDR3, the DNA is TGCGCCAGCAGCCAGGGGACATTTAGCACAGATACGCAGTATTTT. Translation: CASSQGTFSTDTQYF.

This rearrangement joins TRBV10-1 to TRBJ2-5; possible D gene TRBD1, 5 bases. The CDR3 is made up of 14 amino acids. Deletions cut 2 bases from V and 4 bases from J, with 11 bases between. Per germline, CDR1 WNHNN and CDR2 SYGVQD (reference sequence). CDR3 sequence reads: CASSEGAGSETQYF. For the CDR3, the DNA is TGCGCCAGCAGTGAGGGGGCAGGGTCAGAGACCCAGTACTTC.

The chain joins TRBV5-1 to TRBJ2-2, with D possibly TRBD1 on 6 matching bases. The CDR3 is 15 amino acids. CDR1 SGHRS and CDR2 YFSETQ come from the germline V gene. Deletions cut 0 bases from V and 1 base from J, with 7 bases between. The CDR3 DNA follows: TGCGCCAGCAGCTTGGAACAGGGGAACACCGGGGAGCTGTTTTTT. Translating gives CASSLEQGNTGELFF.

The genes are TRBV7-8 and TRBJ2-3; 9 nucleotides line up with TRBD1. The CDR3 loop spans 15 amino acids. V gave up 4 bases and J gave up 0 bases; unmatched junction bases: 2. Germline CDR1 is SGHVS and CDR2 is FQNEAQ. The CDR3 sequence: CASSSGTGSTDTQYF. CDR3 nucleotides: TGTGCCAGCAGCTCGGGGACAGGGAGCACAGATACGCAGTATTTT. Full variable domain (remainder filled in from reference TRBV7-8 and TRBJ2-3): GAGVSQSPRYKVAKRGQDVALRCDPISGHVSLFWYQQALGQGPEFLTYFQNEAQLDKSGLPSDRFFAERPEGSVSTLKIQRTQQEDSAVYLCASSSGTGSTDTQYFGPGTRLTVL.

The chain carries TRBV30 and TRBJ2-3, with D perhaps TRBD2 (5 bases). This CDR3 comprises 17 residues. The germline V and J ends were trimmed by 3 bases and 3 bases, with 22 bases remaining between them. The germline gives CDR1 GTSNPN, CDR2 SVGIG (reference sequence). The CDR3 is CAWSDLRAVDLTDTQYF. The DNA of the CDR3 is TGTGCCTGGAGCGACCTGCGGGCAGTCGATTTGACAGATACGCAGTATTTT.

This sequence joins TRBV2 and TRBJ2-1, with TRBD2 as a possible D gene (6 bases). Germline V lookup: CDR1 SNHLY, CDR2 FYNNEI. With 5 bases removed from V and 6 bases from J, the gap between germline ends came to 26 bases. The CDR3 totals 18 residues. CDR3 DNA: TGTGCCAGCAGTCCACTCGCCCTCGGGAGTGAATTCATCAATGAGCAGTTCTTC. Amino acids: CASSPLALGSEFINEQFF.

This chain links TRBV18 with TRBJ1-6; D is unresolved. CDR3 length: 14 residues. Looked up from germline, CDR1 is KGHSH and CDR2 is LQKENI. Trimming left V 2 bases short and J 5 bases short, with 7 bases between. The CDR3 DNA is TGTGCCAGCTCACCAAGCAGCGATAATTCACCCCTCCACTTT. Translated: CASSPSSDNSPLHF.

The V gene is TRBV24-1, the J gene TRBJ2-2; TRBD2 matches 11 bases. From germline, CDR1 is KGHDR and CDR2 SFDVKD. Trimming took 2 bases from V and 4 from J; bases not matched to a gene: 8. This CDR3 spans 18 amino acids. The CDR3 loop is CATSDSSRLAGFTGELFF. The CDR3 region has the DNA TGTGCCACCAGTGATTCTTCTCGACTAGCGGGATTCACCGGGGAGCTGTTTTTT.

The gene calls are TRBV7-2 and TRBJ1-2; 7 bases match TRBD1. With V trimmed by 1 base and J by 6 bases, 8 bases remained unmatched. Germline V gene sequence: CDR1 SGHTA, CDR2 FQGNSA. The CDR3 runs 15 residues. CDR3 sequence (DNA): TGTGCCAGCAGCTTAGGGGGTGCAGGGGGGAATGGCTACACCTTC. Translated, it gives CASSLGGAGGNGYTF.

This clone is a singleton in its sample. This rearrangement joins TRBV7-2 to TRBJ2-7, with 9 bases that match TRBD1. V lost 5 bases, J lost 2 bases, and 7 bases stayed unmatched. The germline V gene has CDR1 SGHTA and CDR2 FQGNSA. This CDR3 comprises 15 residues. CDR3 protein: CASSQWTGEAYEQYF. The CDR3, as DNA: TGTGCCAGCAGCCAATGGACAGGGGAGGCCTACGAGCAGTACTTC.

This chain links TRBV7-8 with TRBJ2-7, with a tentative D call TRBD1 (6 bases). Per the germline V gene, CDR1 is SGHVS and CDR2 is FQNEAQ. Trimming removed 11 bases at V and 5 bases at J, with 19 bases between. CDR3 length: 13 amino acids. In nucleotides, the CDR3 is TGTGCCTGCCACAGGGACCTCGGGGACGAGCAGTACTTC. This gives the protein CACHRDLGDEQYF.

V gene TRBV19 combines with J gene TRBJ2-3, with D tentatively TRBD1 (5 bases). The V and J ends lost 5 bases and 3 bases respectively, with 21 bases between them. The germline V gene encodes CDR1 LNHDA and CDR2 SQIVND (reference sequence). This CDR3 is built from 17 residues. CDR3 amino acids: CASSQGRVRPFTDTQYF. In DNA, the CDR3 is TGTGCCAGTAGTCAGGGTCGGGTCCGACCTTTTACAGATACGCAGTATTTT.